This T cell receptor beta chain appears in the sequencing data of a study of post-analysis software for immune sequencing data. The study's findings and limits: The authors found that F measure strongly co-clustered same-batch samples. In patients, TRBV5-6, TRBV5-1 and TRBV20-1 belonged to roughly 5 TRBV segments found more frequently than in controls. A significant reduction in normalized Chao1 diversity was observed in multiple sclerosis patients versus controls.

Germline assignment: CDR1 SEHNR and CDR2 FQNEAQ (reference sequence). The CDR3 runs 14 residues. Carried by the TCR beta cDNA libraries were unique molecular identifiers. Some 540,000 cDNA molecules were obtained from 1 to 10 million T cells. TCRdb used MiXCR to reprocess the PCR reads, holding one entry per CDR3 protein. The data hold 650,000 to 900,000 distinct CDR3 sequences, with under 60% observed a single time. Concerning this clonotype itself: Antigen specificity is unknown.

This chain joins TRBV7-9 and TRBJ2-5; D uncertain. The J call may be faulty, since TRBJ2-7 better matches the DNA end. The clonotype originates from a girl aged 5-17 years with multiple sclerosis. The sequenced material came from blood. The DNA of the CDR3 is TGTGCCAGCAGCTCTTGGGGAAAAGACCCCGAGCAGTACTTC. It translates to CASSSWGKDPEQYF.